This paragraph covers one T cell receptor (beta chain) sequence. What it binds is not known. The germline gives CDR1 SGHAT, CDR2 FQNNGV. CDR3 length: 17 amino acids. Trimming removed 5 bases at V and 3 bases at J, with 23 bases between. The data stem from a study of brain T cells in children with intractable seizures. Overall study findings and caveats: Only CDR3 sequence similarity suggested viral specificity, without known HCMV serostatus. Pre-surgery blood may have been undersampled, hiding some clones.

TCRdb's table, derived via immunoSEQ multiplex PCR, lists solely in-frame clones and lacks some. The profile shows a few hundred thousand clones, about 94% of them singletons. Indicated time point: blood from clinic visit 5 months post-surgery; TSC patient then seizure free. Pre-surgery treatment included at least one anti-epileptic drug. The sample consisted of peripheral blood, taken 4 to 6 months after surgery. This clonotype was obtained from a boy under two years old with tuberous sclerosis and intractable seizures. This chain joins TRBV11-2 and TRBJ2-7; D is perhaps TRBD2 (5 bases). CDR3 coding DNA: TGTGCCAGCAGCACACCCCTGCGCGGGCATCTCTACTACGAGCAGTACTTC. Its protein is CASSTPLRGHLYYEQYF.